These 3 T cell receptor beta chains originate from one sample sequenced in a study of blood T cell repertoires in COVID-19. TCRdb keeps only in-frame clones here, not all; method: immunoSEQ multiplex PCR. The sample lists 250,000 to 400,000 clones; 85% to 90% were seen once. The specimen was peripheral blood. These receptors all stem from a woman aged 30 to 39 with COVID-19, enrolled during active disease.

V gene TRBV5-1 combines with J gene TRBJ2-6; tentatively, D is TRBD2 (5 bases). In germline, CDR1 is SGHRS, CDR2 YFSETQ. The V end was cut by 1 base, the J end by 4 bases, with 18 bases between. The CDR3 runs 18 residues. Written as DNA, the CDR3 is TGCGCCAGCAGCTTGTCGGGATCGGTGGGGTCAGGGGCCAACGTCCTGACTTTC. This codes for CASSLSGSVGSGANVLTF.

This clone was counted only a few times. The chain carries TRBV9 and TRBJ1-2; D is possibly TRBD1 (6 bases). V shed 3 bases and J shed 7 bases, with 16 bases lying between them. Looked up from germline, CDR1 is SGDLS and CDR2 is YYNGEE. The CDR3 loop spans 14 amino acids. CDR3 amino acids: CASSAQGHASGYTF. The CDR3 bases are TGTGCCAGCAGCGCTCAGGGGCATGCCTCTGGCTACACCTTC.

The chain links TRBV28 to TRBJ2-7; a weak D match, TRBD1 (5 bases). The V gene lost 7 bases and the J gene lost 4 bases, with 17 bases spanning the gap. The CDR3 has 14 amino acids. CDR1 and CDR2 (germline): MDHEN, SYDVKM. The CDR3 sequence is CASTVAQAQYEQYF. CDR3 nucleotide sequence: TGTGCCAGCACTGTGGCACAGGCACAATACGAGCAGTACTTC.